Presented here are 4 T cell receptor beta chains from one specimen sequenced in a study of T-cell memory formation after mild COVID-19. TCRdb itself ran the 5' RACE reads through MiXCR, one entry per CDR3 protein. This sample has roughly 600,000 distinct CDR3 sequences, with roughly 18% found just once. What was sequenced was PBMCs or a T cell subset sorted from them (not recorded which). Source of these receptors: an adult woman who had mild COVID-19 (a few samples of this study predate the infection). Cell type and time point are not known.

This sequence joins TRBV20-1 and TRBJ1-2; the match to TRBD1 covers 8 bases. V shed 2 bases, J shed 3 bases, and the junction held 5 bases outside the gene matches. Germline assignment: CDR1 DFQATT and CDR2 SNEGSKA (reference sequence). The CDR3 length is 14 residues. The CDR3 nucleotides are TGCAGTGCTAGACATCAGGACAGGGACTATGGCTACACCTTC. This encodes CSARHQDRDYGYTF.

This chain connects TRBV5-1 to TRBJ2-2; the match to TRBD2 covers 13 bases. Per the germline V gene, CDR1 is SGHRS and CDR2 is YFSETQ. The CDR3 length is 17 residues. V was clipped by 0 bases and J by 5 bases; unmatched bases: 4. The DNA of the CDR3 is TGCGCCAGCAGCTTGGATTTACTAGCGGGAGGGACCGGGGAGCTGTTTTTT. Translated, it gives CASSLDLLAGGTGELFF.

This clonotype occurred many times. V gene TRBV6-2 or TRBV6-3 combines with J gene TRBJ2-2; 9 bases map to TRBD1. The germline V gene encodes CDR1 MNHEY and CDR2 SVGEGT. The V segment lost 5 bases and the J segment 7 bases; nucleotides outside the gene matches: 8. This CDR3 is built from 15 residues. Here the CDR3 DNA reads TGTGCCAGCAGTACGGGACAGGGTCATAGCGGGGAGCTGTTTTTT. Translated: CASSTGQGHSGELFF.

The chain uses TRBV5-4 and TRBJ2-1; no clear D gene. Trimming removed 0 bases at V and 6 bases at J, with 7 bases between. The CDR3 is 13 residues long. Germline CDR1 reads SGHNT; CDR2 reads YYREEE (reference sequence). The CDR3 DNA reads as TGTGCCAGCAGCTTGGACATTGCCAATGAGCAGTTCTTC. Translated, it gives CASSLDIANEQFF.